A selection of T cell receptor beta chains follows, all from one sample in a study of T cells in Graves' hyperthyroidism and ophthalmopathy. From the multiplex PCR reads, TCRdb called clonotypes with MiXCR, one entry per CDR3 protein. The sample shows around 350,000 distinct CDR3 sequences, 13% of them seen only once. The sequencing input was blood. The origin of the receptors is a woman aged 18-29 years with Graves' hyperthyroidism. Both conserved end residues are part of each CDR3. D genes are given only for firm matches. Clone size is not always given. Where it is, it says once, few, many or a class for expanded clones.

CDR3 DNA: TGTGCCAGCAGCCAAGATCCACCGGGTACGAGCTCTGGAAACACCATATATTTT; CDR3 protein: CASSQDPPGTSSGNTIYF; V gene: TRBV4-2; J gene: TRBJ1-3; D gene: -; clone size: few
CDR3 DNA: TGTGCCTGGATGTTTTGGACACCGAACACTGAAGCTTTCTTT; CDR3 protein: CAWMFWTPNTEAFF; V gene: TRBV30; J gene: TRBJ1-1; D gene: -; clone size: many
CDR3 DNA: TGTGCCAGCAGTTCGTCGGGGTCCCCTGCAACTAATGAAAAACTGTTTTTT; CDR3 protein: CASSSSGSPATNEKLFF; V gene: TRBV11-2; J gene: TRBJ1-4; D gene: -; clone size: many
CDR3 DNA: TGCAGTGCTAGAGATGGAGTAGCGGGCACAGATACGCAGTATTTT; CDR3 protein: CSARDGVAGTDTQYF; V gene: TRBV20-1; J gene: TRBJ2-3; D gene: -; clone size: many
CDR3 DNA: TGTGCCAGCAGCGCCTCCGGGACTAGAATGGGGACCCAGTACTTC; CDR3 protein: CASSASGTRMGTQYF; V gene: TRBV7-3; J gene: TRBJ2-5; D gene: TRBD2; clone size: many
CDR3 DNA: TGCAGTGCTAGAGATTGGGTAGTGTCCGAGCAGTACTTC; CDR3 protein: CSARDWVVSEQYF; V gene: TRBV20-1; J gene: TRBJ2-7; D gene: -; clone size: many
CDR3 DNA: TGTGCCAGCAGCTCTCGGTCCCATAGGGATGAGCAGTTCTTC; CDR3 protein: CASSSRSHRDEQFF; V gene: TRBV11-2; J gene: TRBJ2-1; D gene: -; clone size: -
CDR3 DNA: TGCGCCAGCAGCCCGGGAAATAAGTTACCCCTCCACTTT; CDR3 protein: CASSPGNKLPLHF; V gene: TRBV5-1; J gene: TRBJ1-6; D gene: -; clone size: many
CDR3 DNA: TGTGCCATCAGTGAGTCGACCAGCACTTTTAATTCACCCCTCCACTTT; CDR3 protein: CAISESTSTFNSPLHF; V gene: TRBV10-3; J gene: TRBJ1-6; D gene: -; clone size: many
CDR3 DNA: TGTGCCATCAGCGCCCAGGCGGCATCAATTGAAAAACTGTTTTTT; CDR3 protein: CAISAQAASIEKLFF; V gene: TRBV10-3; J gene: TRBJ1-4; D gene: -; clone size: many
CDR3 DNA: TGCAGTGCTAGGCCGGGGGCGGACAATGAGCAGTTCTTC; CDR3 protein: CSARPGADNEQFF; V gene: TRBV20-1; J gene: TRBJ2-1; D gene: -; clone size: -
CDR3 DNA: TGTGCCACCAGTCACAGGGATAACGTCCACAATGAGCAGTTCTTC; CDR3 protein: CATSHRDNVHNEQFF; V gene: TRBV15; J gene: TRBJ2-1; D gene: -; clone size: many
CDR3 DNA: TGTGCCAGCAGCGTAGGAGGGGGGCCCACTGAAGCTTTCTTT; CDR3 protein: CASSVGGGPTEAFF; V gene: TRBV9; J gene: TRBJ1-1; D gene: -; clone size: -
CDR3 DNA: TGTGCCAGCAGCTTAATACAGGACAATGAGCAGTTCTTC; CDR3 protein: CASSLIQDNEQFF; V gene: TRBV13; J gene: TRBJ2-1; D gene: -; clone size: many
CDR3 DNA: TGTGCCAGCAACGGACAGGGGTTAGAGACCCAGTACTTC; CDR3 protein: CASNGQGLETQYF; V gene: TRBV2; J gene: TRBJ2-5; D gene: TRBD1; clone size: many
CDR3 DNA: TGTGCCAGCAGACCACCCGGGACAGGGGACTACGAGCAGTACTTC; CDR3 protein: CASRPPGTGDYEQYF; V gene: TRBV6-1; J gene: TRBJ2-7; D gene: TRBD1; clone size: many
CDR3 DNA: TGTGCCAGCAGTGATAGGGCAGGAGTCCGGGGCGCAGATACGCAGTATTTT; CDR3 protein: CASSDRAGVRGADTQYF; V gene: TRBV25-1; J gene: TRBJ2-3; D gene: -; clone size: many
CDR3 DNA: TGTGCCATCGCCCAGGGCCAGATAATAAACTACGAGCAGTACTTC; CDR3 protein: CAIAQGQIINYEQYF; V gene: TRBV10-3; J gene: TRBJ2-7; D gene: -; clone size: many
CDR3 DNA: TGTGCCAGCAGCTCAGGTCCGCGTGGCTTCCAAGAGACCCAGTACTTC; CDR3 protein: CASSSGPRGFQETQYF; V gene: TRBV7-9; J gene: TRBJ2-5; D gene: -; clone size: -
CDR3 DNA: TGTGCCAGCAGTGAGGGAACGGCCTACGAGCAGTACTTC; CDR3 protein: CASSEGTAYEQYF; V gene: TRBV28; J gene: TRBJ2-7; D gene: -; clone size: many
CDR3 DNA: TGCAGTGCTAGATTGCGGGAACGAGGGTACAATGAGCAGTTCTTC; CDR3 protein: CSARLRERGYNEQFF; V gene: TRBV20-1; J gene: TRBJ2-1; D gene: -; clone size: -
CDR3 DNA: TGCGCCAGCAGCCAAGATAGGGGAACAGGGGCGCCGTTGGATGGCTACACCTTC; CDR3 protein: CASSQDRGTGAPLDGYTF; V gene: TRBV4-3; J gene: TRBJ1-2; D gene: TRBD1; clone size: -
CDR3 DNA: TGTGCCAGCAGCGTAGCGCAGGGATGGACAGATACGCAGTATTTT; CDR3 protein: CASSVAQGWTDTQYF; V gene: TRBV9; J gene: TRBJ2-3; D gene: -; clone size: -
CDR3 DNA: TGTGCCAGCAGCTTGTGGGAAACAGGAGGGGAGACCCAGTACTTC; CDR3 protein: CASSLWETGGETQYF; V gene: TRBV5-6; J gene: TRBJ2-5; D gene: -; clone size: many
CDR3 DNA: TGTGCCAGCAGTGAAGAGGGGGCTCGAGGAAACACCATATATTTT; CDR3 protein: CASSEEGARGNTIYF; V gene: TRBV7-3; J gene: TRBJ1-3; D gene: TRBD1; clone size: many
CDR3 DNA: TGTGCCAGCCGTGGGGGGGCACAAGAGACCCAGTACTTC; CDR3 protein: CASRGGAQETQYF; V gene: TRBV28; J gene: TRBJ2-5; D gene: -; clone size: few
CDR3 DNA: TGTGCCAGTAGTATGTGGAATCCGGGACGTGACACTGAAGCTTTCTTT; CDR3 protein: CASSMWNPGRDTEAFF; V gene: TRBV19; J gene: TRBJ1-1; D gene: -; clone size: -
CDR3 DNA: TGTGCCAGGACCACAGGGGTGAACACTGAAGCTTTCTTT; CDR3 protein: CARTTGVNTEAFF; V gene: TRBV2; J gene: TRBJ1-1; D gene: TRBD1; clone size: -
CDR3 DNA: TGTGCCAGCAATACAGGGATGGTAGCCGGGGAGCTGTTTTTT; CDR3 protein: CASNTGMVAGELFF; V gene: TRBV2; J gene: TRBJ2-2; D gene: -; clone size: many
CDR3 DNA: TGTGCCAGCTCACAATGGACTACCCCTTACAATGAGCAGTTCTTC; CDR3 protein: CASSQWTTPYNEQFF; V gene: TRBV18; J gene: TRBJ2-1; D gene: -; clone size: many
CDR3 DNA: TGTGCCAGCAGTCCCCGCAGGACTTTTGAGCAGTACTTC; CDR3 protein: CASSPRRTFEQYF; V gene: TRBV12-3/TRBV12-4; J gene: TRBJ2-7; D gene: -; clone size: many
CDR3 DNA: TGTGCCAGTAGTATACAGGGACTAGCGGGGGGGTCGAACACCGGGGAGCTGTTTTTT; CDR3 protein: CASSIQGLAGGSNTGELFF; V gene: TRBV19; J gene: TRBJ2-2; D gene: TRBD2; clone size: -
CDR3 DNA: TGCAGCGTTGATGTCGGTTCCTACGAGCAGTACTTC; CDR3 protein: CSVDVGSYEQYF; V gene: TRBV29-1; J gene: TRBJ2-7; D gene: -; clone size: many
CDR3 DNA: TGTGCCAGCAGCCAAGGGGGGTGGGGGGCTTTGAACACTGAAGCTTTCTTT; CDR3 protein: CASSQGGWGALNTEAFF; V gene: TRBV14; J gene: TRBJ1-1; D gene: -; clone size: -
CDR3 DNA: TGTGCCAGCAGCTTGGATGGAAACCCCGGGTACAATGAGCAGTTCTTC; CDR3 protein: CASSLDGNPGYNEQFF; V gene: TRBV5-6; J gene: TRBJ2-1; D gene: -; clone size: -
CDR3 DNA: TGTGCCAGCAGTGTAGGGGTCTCCAGCAATCAGCCCCAGCATTTT; CDR3 protein: CASSVGVSSNQPQHF; V gene: TRBV6-2/TRBV6-3; J gene: TRBJ1-5; D gene: -; clone size: -
CDR3 DNA: TGTGCCAGCAGTTACTCCCAGGGCCCACCCTTCGGAAATCAGCCCCAGCATTTT; CDR3 protein: CASSYSQGPPFGNQPQHF; V gene: TRBV6-2/TRBV6-3; J gene: TRBJ1-5; D gene: -; clone size: many
CDR3 DNA: TGTGCCAGCAGCTCCGGACTAGGAGGGTTTGATGAGCAGTTCTTC; CDR3 protein: CASSSGLGGFDEQFF; V gene: TRBV7-6; J gene: TRBJ2-1; D gene: TRBD2; clone size: many
CDR3 DNA: TGTGCCAGTAGTGCCCCAATGGGATCTACCTACGAGCAGTACTTC; CDR3 protein: CASSAPMGSTYEQYF; V gene: TRBV19; J gene: TRBJ2-7; D gene: -; clone size: -
CDR3 DNA: TGTGCCAGCAGTGGATACTCCGGCGGGAACACTGAAGCTTTCTTT; CDR3 protein: CASSGYSGGNTEAFF; V gene: TRBV6-1; J gene: TRBJ1-1; D gene: -; clone size: many
CDR3 DNA: TGTGCCAGCAGCTTATCGTTCCCCCGGGACCATATTACCAACTATGGCTACACCTTC; CDR3 protein: CASSLSFPRDHITNYGYTF; V gene: TRBV7-8; J gene: TRBJ1-2; D gene: -; clone size: -
CDR3 DNA: TGTGCCAGCAGTTTTGGGGGACAAGCCACAGATACGCAGTATTTT; CDR3 protein: CASSFGGQATDTQYF; V gene: TRBV12-3/TRBV12-4; J gene: TRBJ2-3; D gene: -; clone size: many
CDR3 DNA: TGCGCCAGCAGCTTGGGAGCAGGGGGGTATGGCTACACCTTC; CDR3 protein: CASSLGAGGYGYTF; V gene: TRBV5-1; J gene: TRBJ1-2; D gene: TRBD1; clone size: -
CDR3 DNA: TGTGCCAGCAGCTTCGCGACAGGGGATCAGCCCCAGCATTTT; CDR3 protein: CASSFATGDQPQHF; V gene: TRBV5-5; J gene: TRBJ1-5; D gene: TRBD1; clone size: -
CDR3 DNA: TGTGCCAGCAGCCAAGTACTAGACAGTACTGAAGCTTTCTTT; CDR3 protein: CASSQVLDSTEAFF; V gene: TRBV3-1; J gene: TRBJ1-1; D gene: -; clone size: -
CDR3 DNA: TGTGCCAGCAGCCCGGACAGGTTAGAGGAGACCCAGTACTTC; CDR3 protein: CASSPDRLEETQYF; V gene: TRBV7-8; J gene: TRBJ2-5; D gene: TRBD1; clone size: many
CDR3 DNA: TGTGCCGCCGGACAGGAGCTCTCTGGAAACACCATATATTTT; CDR3 protein: CAAGQELSGNTIYF; V gene: TRBV30; J gene: TRBJ1-3; D gene: TRBD1; clone size: many
CDR3 DNA: TGTGCCAGCACCGATGGACCCCCACCTGAAGCTTTCTTT; CDR3 protein: CASTDGPPPEAFF; V gene: TRBV6-1; J gene: TRBJ1-1; D gene: -; clone size: few
CDR3 DNA: TGTGCCAGCAGTCTTCCGCCGATCGAGACCCAGTACTTC; CDR3 protein: CASSLPPIETQYF; V gene: TRBV28; J gene: TRBJ2-5; D gene: -; clone size: -
CDR3 DNA: TGTGCCAGCAGCTTAGCGTACGTCACTAGCGGCTTCACAGATACGCAGTATTTT; CDR3 protein: CASSLAYVTSGFTDTQYF; V gene: TRBV28; J gene: TRBJ2-3; D gene: TRBD2; clone size: -
CDR3 DNA: TGTGCCAGTAGTATCGGGACTAGCTATGAGCAGTTCTTC; CDR3 protein: CASSIGTSYEQFF; V gene: TRBV19; J gene: TRBJ2-1; D gene: TRBD2; clone size: many
CDR3 DNA: TGTGCCAGCTCACCACAACCAAAACTAGCGGGGACCAATGAGCAGTTCTTC; CDR3 protein: CASSPQPKLAGTNEQFF; V gene: TRBV18; J gene: TRBJ2-1; D gene: TRBD2; clone size: -
CDR3 DNA: TGTGCCAGCAGACCAGGGGGCCGATTCCCCCCCCCTAATTCACCCCTCCACTTT; CDR3 protein: CASRPGGRFPPPNSPLHF; V gene: TRBV27; J gene: TRBJ1-6; D gene: TRBD1; clone size: many
CDR3 DNA: TGTGCCAGCAGCCAAGATATCCCGACTAGCGGGAGCTATAGCACAGATACGCAGTATTTT; CDR3 protein: CASSQDIPTSGSYSTDTQYF; V gene: TRBV3-1; J gene: TRBJ2-3; D gene: TRBD2; clone size: many
CDR3 DNA: TGTGCCAGCGTGGGAGACAAGTTGAACACTGAAGCTTTCTTT; CDR3 protein: CASVGDKLNTEAFF; V gene: TRBV13; J gene: TRBJ1-1; D gene: -; clone size: few
CDR3 DNA: TGTGCCAGCTCACAGCGGGAGGGCTTTGTCACCGGGGAGCTGTTTTTT; CDR3 protein: CASSQREGFVTGELFF; V gene: TRBV18; J gene: TRBJ2-2; D gene: TRBD2; clone size: once